The subject of this entry is one T cell receptor (beta chain). V lost 6 bases to trimming and J lost 6 bases, with 24 bases between them. The CDR3 extends over 16 amino acids. The germline V gene encodes CDR1 SGHNT and CDR2 YENEEA. The entry originates in a study of OX40 agonist ivuxolimab in advanced cancers. The data were produced by immunoSEQ multiplex PCR, yet TCRdb's version contains in-frame clones alone and is incomplete. The sample includes approximately 77,000 clones, roughly nine tenths of them seen just once. This rearrangement joins TRBV11-3 to TRBJ2-7; no clear D. The input for sequencing was CD4+ or CD8+ T cells sorted from blood, taken in a trial of the OX40 agonist ivuxolimab. The origin of this receptor is an adult with an advanced solid tumor such as melanoma, head and neck, liver or kidney cancer. The DNA for the CDR3 is TGTGCCAGCAGGAACTCTTTGTACCAGTTGCGAGGCGAGCAGTACTTC. Amino acids: CASRNSLYQLRGEQYF.